This TCR beta chain is from a study of T cells in Graves' hyperthyroidism and ophthalmopathy. V shed 5 bases, J shed 11 bases, and the junction held 29 bases outside the gene matches. The CDR3 runs 19 residues. Germline CDR1 and CDR2: MNHEY and SMNVEV (reference sequence). This clonotype came up many times. Regions amplified from RNA transcripts were the TCR beta CDR3 regions. A first-round RT-PCR of the TCR CDR3 used the HTBI primer set. Each CDR3 protein is one row after TCRdb ran MiXCR on the multiplex PCR reads. The data show around 250,000 distinct CDR3 sequences, 16% seen once. Exclusions: uncontrolled infection, other autoimmune disease, pregnancy, lactation.

The chain couples TRBV27 to TRBJ1-1; 7 bases fit TRBD1. The sample comprised blood. The TCR was taken from a woman between 18 and 30 years old with Graves' ophthalmopathy. The CDR3 DNA sequence: TGTGCCAGCAGTCGTTCGAGGCGAGATATACCCGGACAGGACAGGTTGGCTTTCTTT. Translation: CASSRSRRDIPGQDRLAFF.